The clone carrying this TCR beta chain was seen only a few times. This entry comes from a study of blood T cells in healthy people across ages. Study context: There was about one barcoded beta molecule captured by template switching per two T cells.

Next came a second PCR, run for about 7 to 11 cycles, which used a sample-barcoded 5' primer along with a J-beta primer mix. TCRdb itself ran the 5' RACE reads through MiXCR, one entry per CDR3 protein. The sample lists about 560,000 distinct CDR3 sequences; 27% were seen once. Trimming pared 0 bases from V and 5 bases from J, leaving 17 bases between. The length of the CDR3 is 17 residues. CDR1 and CDR2 from the germline V gene are MNHEY and SVGAGI. A further study also used this sample, focusing on T cells of mothers and their children. That investigation notes: For each mother, over 9.5 million TCR beta CDR3 reads were obtained, and for each child, about 3 million.

The receptor was isolated from a boy between 2 and 10 years old in good health. Material for sequencing was blood. The chain employs TRBV6-5 and TRBJ1-5; D call uncertain. CDR3 DNA sequence: TGTGCCAGCAGTTACTCCTCGGCCCAAGGAGGAGATCAGCCCCAGCATTTT. This codes for CASSYSSAQGGDQPQHF.